This TCR beta chain was obtained from a study of blood T cells in healthy people across ages. With a J-beta primer mix and a sample-barcoded 5' primer, a second PCR ran 7 to 11 cycles. TCRdb reanalysed the 5' RACE reads using MiXCR and keeps one entry per CDR3 protein. The sample yields 2 million or so distinct CDR3 sequences, less than 50% seen once. The TCR comes from a woman aged 40 to 50 in good health. Sequencing was performed on blood.

The DNA of the CDR3 is TGTGCCAGCAGCTCCCGGGACAGATTTTACGAGCAGTACTTC. Encoded protein: CASSSRDRFYEQYF. V gene TRBV7-9 combines with J gene TRBJ2-7; 7 nucleotides line up with TRBD1. J gave up 4 bases and V 4 bases, and 7 bases lay outside the gene matches. CDR3 length equals 14 residues. Looked up from germline, CDR1 is SEHNR and CDR2 is FQNEAQ (reference sequence).